Listed below are T cell receptor beta chains from one sample, sequenced in a study of OX40 agonist ivuxolimab in advanced cancers. TCRdb keeps only in-frame clones here, not all; method: immunoSEQ multiplex PCR. The repertoire holds 30,000 or so clones, roughly 79% seen once, with approximately 10% in the top ten. This specimen was CD4+ or CD8+ T cells sorted from blood, taken in a trial of the OX40 agonist ivuxolimab. The receptors were gathered from an adult with an advanced solid tumor such as melanoma, head and neck, liver or kidney cancer. CDR3s leave out the opening cysteine and the closing phenylalanine or tryptophan. A D gene is named only where the DNA matches it firmly.

TRBV6-9	TRBD1	TRBJ1-1	ASSQSGTGNTEAF
TRBV4-3	TRBD1	TRBJ2-5	ASSQDGVWTGDGETQY
TRBV7-9	TRBD1	TRBJ2-7	ASSGTGPYEQY
TRBV29-1	.	TRBJ1-3	SVERRKLGLGNTIY
TRBV7-8	TRBD2	TRBJ2-1	ASSPGATSGPKF
TRBV19	.	TRBJ1-5	ASSVSVSNQPQH
TRBV6-5	.	TRBJ2-7	ASSYTGPTYEQY
TRBV6-5	.	TRBJ2-2	ASSYSGVAGELF
TRBV7-9	TRBD1	TRBJ1-2	ASMPRDRDGYT
TRBV19	.	TRBJ2-2	ASSIDLEYTGELF
TRBV9	.	TRBJ2-1	ASSDWGQSSYNEQF
TRBV2	.	TRBJ1-3	ASSVVVENTIY
TRBV19	.	TRBJ1-1	ASKKGGLTEAF
TRBV5-6	.	TRBJ2-5	ASSLEGRETQY
TRBV6-5	TRBD1	TRBJ2-3	ASGTVRADTQY
TRBV4-2	.	TRBJ1-4	ASSQEQGFRKEKLF
TRBV6-6	.	TRBJ1-2	ASSYSMGGGGYT
TRBV9	TRBD1	TRBJ1-2	ASSTGQADYT
TRBV7-6	TRBD2	TRBJ2-3	ASSLGGMDTQY
TRBV7-3	.	TRBJ2-1	ASSLQGNEQF
TRBV27	.	TRBJ1-2	ASSALGNYGYT
TRBV6-5	.	TRBJ2-7	ASSYSWGYEQY
TRBV27	.	TRBJ1-6	ASSARAGRSYNSPLH
TRBV9	TRBD2	TRBJ2-5	ASSADGTTQETQY
TRBV7-9	.	TRBJ2-6	ASSLVVTGANVLT
TRBV14	TRBD1	TRBJ2-3	ASSLYRGTGTDTQY
TRBV5-1	.	TRBJ2-1	ASSLAYDNEQF
TRBV6-5	TRBD1	TRBJ2-7	ASSTQQGADEQY
TRBV9	TRBD1	TRBJ2-7	ASSFAGTGTDEQY
TRBV5-1	.	TRBJ2-1	ASSFTGTAHSEEQF
TRBV4-2	TRBD2	TRBJ2-1	ASSRLAGVHNEQF
TRBV7-2	.	TRBJ1-4	ASSRDRTNEKLF
TRBV7-6	.	TRBJ1-2	ASSFRPGHNYGYT
TRBV25-1	.	TRBJ2-1	ASSEVDSYNEQF
TRBV5-4	.	TRBJ2-3	ASSWGDKTSTDTQY
TRBV7-9	TRBD2	TRBJ2-5	ASSSRGDETQY
TRBV4-2	.	TRBJ2-7	ASSQEGDNDYEQY
TRBV27	.	TRBJ2-7	ASSLSLGARAYEQY
TRBV6-5	TRBD2	TRBJ2-1	ASSWRGGPNEQF
TRBV5-6	.	TRBJ1-1	ASSFLTDLMNTEAF
TRBV5-4	.	TRBJ2-7	ASSLQGSSLEEQY
TRBV13	TRBD1	TRBJ2-1	ASSSGQGGIEF
TRBV6-1	.	TRBJ1-2	ASSSFGGYT
TRBV30	TRBD2	TRBJ2-2	AWITLPGTSGTGELF
TRBV4-1	.	TRBJ1-1	ASSQRVRGDTEAF
TRBV4-1	TRBD2	TRBJ2-5	ASSQDRKRGQETQY
TRBV19	.	TRBJ1-1	ASRPPNTEAF
TRBV7-9	.	TRBJ1-2	ASSFPGNPEGYT